This entry lists 5 T cell receptor beta chains sequenced from one sample in a study of technical replicates of blood from a few donors. Assay used: immunoSEQ multiplex PCR; TCRdb lists only in-frame clones, some missing. This sample has tens of thousands of clones, with over 90% found just once. The sequenced sample consisted of T cells isolated from PBMCs. All receptors come from a human donor in good health.

The chain uses TRBV11-2 and TRBJ1-1; 7 bases align to TRBD1. Trimming removed 3 bases from V and 0 bases from J; junction bases left unmatched: 1. The CDR3 extends over 14 amino acids. Per germline, CDR1 SGHAT and CDR2 FQNNGV. The CDR3 nucleotides are TGTGCCAGCAGCTTGGGACAGCTGAACACTGAAGCTTTCTTT. Translating it yields CASSLGQLNTEAFF.

This rearrangement joins TRBV5-4 to TRBJ2-7, with TRBD2 identical over 12 bases. This CDR3 spans 17 amino acids. Germline trimming cut 4 bases from V and 3 bases from J; bases unmatched to any gene: 11. Germline V gene sequence: CDR1 SGHNT, CDR2 YYREEE (reference sequence). The CDR3 loop is CASSRRGLAGAYYEQYF. The DNA for the CDR3 is TGTGCCAGCAGCCGCAGGGGACTAGCGGGCGCCTACTACGAGCAGTACTTC.

The chain employs TRBV10-3 and TRBJ2-5; 7 bases map to TRBD1. CDR3 length: 12 amino acids. V dropped 6 bases and J dropped 5; count of bases not matched to a gene: 3. Germline lookup yields CDR1 ENHRY and CDR2 SYGVKD. This chain's CDR3 is CAISDRVETQYF. The CDR3, as DNA: TGTGCCATCAGCGACAGGGTGGAGACCCAGTACTTC.

This chain uses TRBV11-2 with TRBJ2-1; D is uncertain. The CDR3 loop spans 14 amino acids. Trimming left V 2 bases short and J 0 bases short, with 5 bases between. The germline CDR1 and CDR2 sequences are SGHAT and FQNNGV. The CDR3 nucleotides read TGTGCCAGCAGCTTATCGGGCTCCTACAATGAGCAGTTCTTC. Protein sequence: CASSLSGSYNEQFF.

This chain connects TRBV6-5 to TRBJ1-4, with a weak D call TRBD1 (5 bases). Germline loops: CDR1 MNHEY, CDR2 SVGAGI. This CDR3 spans 13 amino acids. The V end lost 2 bases, the J end lost 10 bases, and 11 bases lay between the germline ends. The CDR3, as DNA: TGTGCCAGCAGTTACCGCCGGGACTCAAAACTGTTTTTT. Residues: CASSYRRDSKLFF.